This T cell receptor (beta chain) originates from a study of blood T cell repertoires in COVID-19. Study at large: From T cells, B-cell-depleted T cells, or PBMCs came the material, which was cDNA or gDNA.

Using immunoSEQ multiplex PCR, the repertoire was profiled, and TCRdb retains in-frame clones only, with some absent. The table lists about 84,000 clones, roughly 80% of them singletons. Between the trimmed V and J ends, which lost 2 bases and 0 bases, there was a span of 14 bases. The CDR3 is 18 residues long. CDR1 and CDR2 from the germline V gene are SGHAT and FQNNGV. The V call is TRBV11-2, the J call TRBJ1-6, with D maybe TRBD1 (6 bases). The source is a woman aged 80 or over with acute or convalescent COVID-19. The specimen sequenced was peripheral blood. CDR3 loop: CASSLTGQVGSYNSPLHF. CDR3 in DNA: TGTGCCAGCAGCTTAACAGGGCAGGTTGGCTCCTATAATTCACCCCTCCACTTT.